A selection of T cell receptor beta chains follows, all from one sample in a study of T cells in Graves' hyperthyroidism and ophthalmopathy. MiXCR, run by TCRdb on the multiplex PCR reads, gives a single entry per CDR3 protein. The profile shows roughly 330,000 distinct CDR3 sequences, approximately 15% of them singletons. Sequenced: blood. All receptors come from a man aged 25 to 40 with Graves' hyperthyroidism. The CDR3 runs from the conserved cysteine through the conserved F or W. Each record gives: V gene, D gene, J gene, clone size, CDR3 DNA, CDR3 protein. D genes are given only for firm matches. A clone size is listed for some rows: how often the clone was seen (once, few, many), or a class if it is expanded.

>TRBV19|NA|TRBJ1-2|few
TGTGCCAGTAGTATCAAATCGGGTAACTATGGCTACACCTTC
CASSIKSGNYGYTF
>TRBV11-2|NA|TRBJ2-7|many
TGTGCCAGCAGCTCAGTTGGGGGGGCCCCCTACGAGCAGTACTTC
CASSSVGGAPYEQYF
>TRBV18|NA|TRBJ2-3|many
TGTGCCAGCTCACCACCAATGACTAGCACAGATACGCAGTATTTT
CASSPPMTSTDTQYF
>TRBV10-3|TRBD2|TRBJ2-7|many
TGTGCCATCAGTGAGGAGGTTATAGCGGGAGAGCAGTACTTC
CAISEEVIAGEQYF
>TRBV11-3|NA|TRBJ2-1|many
TGTGCCAGCAGCGTTAGAGCTAGCAGGGAAGGCGGCAATGAGCAGTTCTTC
CASSVRASREGGNEQFF
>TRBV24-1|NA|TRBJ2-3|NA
TGTGCCACCAGCCCCCACGGGACTCTTCTTTTTACAGATACGCAGTATTTT
CATSPHGTLLFTDTQYF
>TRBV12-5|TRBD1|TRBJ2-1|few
TGTGCTAGTGGTGGGTCGACAGGGGATGAGCAGTTCTTC
CASGGSTGDEQFF
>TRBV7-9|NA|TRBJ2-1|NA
TGTGCCAGCAGCTTCACCCCGGATGAGCAGTTCTTC
CASSFTPDEQFF
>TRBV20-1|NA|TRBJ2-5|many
TGCAGTGCCGAGGGGGGGCTAGAGACCCAGTACTTC
CSAEGGLETQYF
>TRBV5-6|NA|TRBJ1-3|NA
TGTGCCAGCAGCCCTACCGGGGGGGGCTCTGGAAACACCATATATTTT
CASSPTGGGSGNTIYF
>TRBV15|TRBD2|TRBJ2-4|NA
TGTGCCACCAGCCGCCTGTTTGGCGGGAGGGGGGAAAACATTCAGTACTTC
CATSRLFGGRGENIQYF
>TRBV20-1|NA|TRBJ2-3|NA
TGCAGTGCTAGAGATCCTACTAAATTCCCCACAGATACGCAGTATTTT
CSARDPTKFPTDTQYF
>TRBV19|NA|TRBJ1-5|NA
TGTGCCAGTAGTACAACAGGGACCCGCAATCAGCCCCAGCATTTT
CASSTTGTRNQPQHF
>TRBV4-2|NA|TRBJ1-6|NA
TGTGCCAGCAGCCGGGACGGTCATAATTCACCCCTCCACTTT
CASSRDGHNSPLHF
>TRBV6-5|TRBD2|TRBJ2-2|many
TGTGCCAGCAGTTACGCGGGACTAGCGGGAGGGGTCCACGGGGAGCTGTTTTTT
CASSYAGLAGGVHGELFF
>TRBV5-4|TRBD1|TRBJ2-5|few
TGTGCCAGCAGCTCATTTGGACAGGGGCAAGAGACCCAGTACTTC
CASSSFGQGQETQYF
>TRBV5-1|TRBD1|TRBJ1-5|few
TGCGCCAGCAGCTTGGACACAGGGGGCTATCAGCCCCAGCATTTT
CASSLDTGGYQPQHF
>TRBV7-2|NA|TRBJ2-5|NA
TGTGCCAGCAGCTCTCGGGCCATGCTGGGAGAGACCCAGTACTTC
CASSSRAMLGETQYF
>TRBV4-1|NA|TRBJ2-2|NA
TGCGCCAGCAGCCCTACCGACGGGACACTTAGTGGGGGGCTGTTTTTT
CASSPTDGTLSGGLFF
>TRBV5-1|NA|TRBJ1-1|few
TGCGCCAGCAGCTTGGCTTCAGGGATAGTGAGTAGAGCTTTCTTT
CASSLASGIVSRAFF
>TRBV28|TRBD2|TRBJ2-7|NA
TGTGCCAGCAGCTTCTCTAGCGGGAGCAATGAGCAGTACTTC
CASSFSSGSNEQYF
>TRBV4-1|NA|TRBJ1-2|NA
TGCGCCAGCAGCCCCAAAACAGGGTCCTATGGCTACACCTTC
CASSPKTGSYGYTF
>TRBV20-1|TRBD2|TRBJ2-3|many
TGCAGTGCACCGGACAGCGGCGGGGGGGATACGCAGTATTTT
CSAPDSGGGDTQYF
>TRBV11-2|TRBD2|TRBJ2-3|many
TGTGCCAGCAGCCTAGCGGGAGGGCCTTTCCGCACAGATACGCAGTATTTT
CASSLAGGPFRTDTQYF
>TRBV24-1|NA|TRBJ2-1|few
TGTGCCACCAGTGAGGGGGACTTTCTACAGCACAATGAGCAGTTCTTC
CATSEGDFLQHNEQFF
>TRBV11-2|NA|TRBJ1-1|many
TGTGCCAGCAGCTTCCTAGCAGTGAACACTGAAGCTTTCTTT
CASSFLAVNTEAFF
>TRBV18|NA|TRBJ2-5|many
TGTGCCAGCTCACCGTCCCTGACTCAAGAGACCCAGTACTTC
CASSPSLTQETQYF
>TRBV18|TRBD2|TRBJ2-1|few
TGTGCCAGCTCACCATCGACTAGCGGGGGGGCCGATGAGCAGTTCTTC
CASSPSTSGGADEQFF
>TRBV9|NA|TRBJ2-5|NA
TGTGCCAGCAGCCCGAATCGGGACGGCCAAGAGACCCAGTACTTC
CASSPNRDGQETQYF
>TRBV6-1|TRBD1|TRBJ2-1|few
TGTGCCACCCCAGGGGGCAATGAGCAGTTCTTC
CATPGGNEQFF
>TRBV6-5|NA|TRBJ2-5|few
TGTGCCAGCAGTTACCCCCGCGGGGAGAGGGAAGAGACCCAGTACTTC
CASSYPRGEREETQYF
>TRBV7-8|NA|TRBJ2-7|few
TGTGCCAGCAGCTTAGCGGAGCGGTACGAGCAGTACTTC
CASSLAERYEQYF
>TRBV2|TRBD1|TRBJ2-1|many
TGTGCCAGCGCGGGGACAGGGGGGGGAAATGAGCAGTTCTTC
CASAGTGGGNEQFF
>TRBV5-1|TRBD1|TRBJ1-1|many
TGCGCCAGCAGCTATTACGGACAGGACGATGAAGCTTTCTTT
CASSYYGQDDEAFF
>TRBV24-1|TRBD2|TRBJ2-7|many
TGTGCCACCAGTGATTTCGCTAGCGGGAGCAAGCAGTACTTC
CATSDFASGSKQYF
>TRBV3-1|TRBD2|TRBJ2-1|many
TGTGCCAGCAGCCAAGGGACTAGCAATGAGCAGTTCTTC
CASSQGTSNEQFF
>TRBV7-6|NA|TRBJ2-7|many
TGTGCCAGCAGTCCCACCCGACGGGTCTACGAGCAGTACTTC
CASSPTRRVYEQYF
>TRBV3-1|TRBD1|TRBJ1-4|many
TGTGCCAGCAGCCAAAGACAGGGGAGGGAAAAACTGTTTTTT
CASSQRQGREKLFF
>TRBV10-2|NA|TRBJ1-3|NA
TGCGCCAGCAGTACCGGACATCCCGCGGCTGGAAACACCACATATTTT
CASSTGHPAAGNTTYF
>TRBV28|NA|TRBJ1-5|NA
TGTGCCAGCAGTTTCTTGGTGGAGGGGGAACAATATAGCAATCAGCCCCAGCATTTT
CASSFLVEGEQYSNQPQHF
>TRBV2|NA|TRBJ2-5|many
TGTGCCAGCAGTGTTGACACCAATCAAGAGACCCAGTACTTC
CASSVDTNQETQYF
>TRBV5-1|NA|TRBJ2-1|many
TGCGCCAGCAGCTTGGGTCTCGACAATGAGCAGTTCTTC
CASSLGLDNEQFF
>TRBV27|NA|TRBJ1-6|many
TGTGCCACCAGGGTGTATGATAATTCACCCCTCCACTTT
CATRVYDNSPLHF
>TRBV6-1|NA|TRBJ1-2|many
TGTGCCAGCAGTTCCTCTCGAGGGGGAGGCTACACCTTC
CASSSSRGGGYTF
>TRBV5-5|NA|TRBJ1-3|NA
TGTGCCAGCAGCTTGAGTTCCGGGACATACTCTGGAAACACCATATATTTT
CASSLSSGTYSGNTIYF
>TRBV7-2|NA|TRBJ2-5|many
TGTGCCAGCAGCTTATCAGATCAAGAGACCCAGTACTTC
CASSLSDQETQYF
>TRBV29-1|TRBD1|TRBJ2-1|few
TGCAGCGTTGCCTTTTTTACAGGGGGCGGTTCGAATGAGCAGTTCTTC
CSVAFFTGGGSNEQFF
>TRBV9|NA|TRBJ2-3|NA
TGTGCCAGCAGCGGCAGGCGAGGCACAGATACGCAGTATTTT
CASSGRRGTDTQYF
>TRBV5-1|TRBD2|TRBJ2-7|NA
TGCGCCAGCAGCTTGGAGGGGACTAACGGCTACGAGCAGTACTTC
CASSLEGTNGYEQYF